Listed here is a single T cell receptor (beta chain). Its antigen is still unknown. Repertoires were generated with immunoSEQ multiplex PCR, while TCRdb's copy carries only in-frame clones and drops some. The sample consists of 30,000 to 40,000 clones, approximately 80% of them appearing once. The sample originates from a study of lymphopenia after photon versus proton radiotherapy. Study conclusions and caveats: Oligoclonal CD8+ Temra expansion after nadir drove photon patients' diversity drop. Proton therapy kept repertoires fairly stable, unlike photons, which gained effector/memory cells. Larger post-nadir TCR diversity loss correlated inversely with survival in deceased patients.

This CDR3 region has 17 residues. Deletions cut 0 bases from V and 1 base from J, with 14 bases between. Germline values: CDR1 MGHRA, CDR2 YSYEKL. The chain joins TRBV4-1 to TRBJ2-3; the D is unclear. The clonotype was recovered from a woman in her 70s with pancreatic cancer. The sequencing here drew on peripheral blood, taken from a patient treated with proton-based radiotherapy. CDR3 nucleotides: TGCGCCAGCAGCCAAGATGAGAGTTCCGGTGGCACAGATACGCAGTATTTT. As protein: CASSQDESSGGTDTQYF.